The present entry profiles one TCR beta chain with its context. Its target antigen remains unknown. The sample holds no much larger clone one base away, and base qualities are not on file. V loses 0 bases, J loses 0 bases, and the germline ends lie 7 bases apart. The CDR3 numbers 14 residues from cysteine through phenylalanine. Just the 42-base CDR3 DNA is kept, in frame starting at base 1. CDR1 and CDR2, looked up from the germline V gene, are SGDLS and YYNGEE. Using the deep immunoSEQ assay, TCR CDR3 regions were amplified from genomic DNA by multiplex PCR. Extracted genomic DNA from each cell subset was spread evenly across all wells of several immunoSEQ 96-well plates, with each plate serving as a replicate. For unsorted PBMC, each replicate PCR was loaded with around 300 ng genomic DNA, equivalent to 25,000 to 35,000 T cell genomes. Ten immunoSEQ deep assay plates were used to sequence the unsorted PBMC genomic DNA. The purified libraries were quantified using a Qubit 3.0 fluorometer, sized with a Bioanalyzer 2100, and then quantified again using the KAPA Library Quantification kit. Every immunoSEQ 96-well plate was sequenced on a separate single-read 150-cycle Illumina NextSeq 550 flow cell. Per the source publication's procedure: Because only junctional sequences without quality scores were contained in the immunoSEQ output, filtering matching that applied to full-length reads could not be performed. Sequences were annotated with PyIR, a Python wrapper for IgBLAST v1.9, using IMGT germline references to assign V/J genes and CDR3. Reads were filtered out if the reads had weak V/J assignments (E-value above 1e-6), no CDR3, stop codons, out-of-frame junctions, or ambiguous translated residues. A V3J clonotype was defined by an identical inferred V gene, J gene, and CDR3 amino acid sequence. Percentage overlap between repertoires was computed as shared unique clonotypes divided by the size of the smaller repertoire. Richness of each repertoire was evaluated using RTK rarefaction, the Chao1 estimator, and Recon v2.1 estimates of unobserved clonotypes. TCRdb provides this immuneACCESS table in a form limited to in-frame rearrangements. Some clones are lacking; in checked studies, under half of them reflect an unresolved V gene, and why the rest are absent is not known. D and trimming come from the DNA, and the V and J calls and clone size come from that table. This sample gives fewer than 500,000 clones in total; about three quarters of them show up just once. The ten biggest clones cover around 12% of the sample.

This specimen belongs to a study of shared clonotypes between healthy human individuals (dated by TCRdb to 2020 to 2022). In the study overall: A couple of women and a few men aged 18 to 49 years were included in the cohort. To increase sequencing depth and limit assay-specific biases, different laboratories used diverse techniques to prepare libraries and sequence TCR repertoires. Blood TCR repertoires of about 5 healthy adults were deeply sequenced to estimate repertoire size and the extent of clonotype sharing between individuals. Per donor, leukapheresis produced somewhere between about 0.94 and 10 billion PBMCs.

Overall study outcomes, separate from this receptor: Sampling was restricted to blood, and TCR repertoires in tissues likely differ from the TCR repertoires found in blood. Based on pairwise subsampling, the degree of clonotype sharing among donors was expected to be affected by sequencing depth. Because the study included a small number of donors, the genetic and exposure-history diversity represented was limited.

Donors were healthy HIV-negative adults with no recently reported acute infections or vaccinations. All donors were Caucasian adults living in Nashville, Tennessee, USA. For unsorted samples, roughly 91 million PBMCs were counted, and genomic DNA was extracted using the QIAamp DNA Blood Mini kit. Blood was collected by leukapheresis, and PBMCs were isolated by Ficoll-Histopaque density gradient centrifugation and then cryopreserved in liquid nitrogen vapor phase. This chain joins TRBV9 to TRBJ2-7; no confident D gene assignment can be made. The sequence came from a woman aged 40 to 55 in good health. Some clones in this sample may be carry-over from other donors' samples. The sequencing input was PBMCs. The CDR3 sequence is CASSVDMSSYEQYF. The nucleotide sequence reads TGTGCCAGCAGCGTAGACATGAGCTCCTACGAGCAGTACTTC.